The clone carrying this T cell receptor beta chain has a count of ten or more. V lost 0 bases and J 3 bases, leaving 13 bases between the germline ends. CDR1 and CDR2 from the germline V gene are SGHRS and YFSETQ. The CDR3 is 15 residues long. Lactation, pregnancy, other autoimmune disease or uncontrolled infection led to exclusion of patients. PBMCs stemmed from about 9.7 ml fresh peripheral blood. The data derive from a study of T cells in Graves' hyperthyroidism and ophthalmopathy. Study information: Staff took peripheral blood when the initial diagnosis was made, before any treatment began.

Amplified TCR beta CDR3 regions derived from RNA transcripts. Using the HTBI primer set, a first-round RT-PCR was run on the TCR CDR3. One entry per CDR3 protein results from TCRdb running MiXCR on the multiplex PCR reads. The table records hundreds of thousands of distinct CDR3 sequences, about 13% of them present only once. The chain recombines TRBV5-1 with TRBJ2-7; no firm D call. The TCR sequence derives from a woman aged 18-29 years with Graves' hyperthyroidism. Specimen: blood. Here the CDR3 DNA reads TGCGCCAGCAGCTTGGATAACGGGTCCGGCTACGAGCAGTACTTC. Its translation: CASSLDNGSGYEQYF.